What follows are 20 T cell receptor beta chains derived from one specimen sequenced in a study of beta chain features in type 1 diabetes. The study's findings and limits: Type 1 diabetes patients had moderately but significantly shorter TCRB CDR3s in all four CD4+ subsets.

These receptors have no identified antigens. Investigators reverse transcribed all isolated RNA, so they sequenced expressed TCRB transcripts. Libraries were prepared by immunoSEQ multiplex PCR; TCRdb keeps only in-frame clonotypes and omits some of them. This table has roughly 260,000 clones, roughly 20% appearing once. The specimen sequenced was naive CD4+ T cells from blood. Every receptor here comes from a woman in her forties with type 1 diabetes.

The rearrangement joins TRBV13 to TRBJ2-3; 10 bases are shared with TRBD2. There are 17 residues in the CDR3. After removal of 5 bases from V and 6 bases from J, the junction contained 14 bases not matched to a gene. The germline gives CDR1 PRHDT, CDR2 FYEKMQ (reference sequence). Here the CDR3 DNA reads TGTGCCAGCAGCCCCGCGGGACTAGCGTCCCTAGGGGATACGCAGTATTTT. It translates to CASSPAGLASLGDTQYF.

Only a few counts were recorded for this clone. The gene calls are TRBV5-1 and TRBJ1-1; D unclear. The V and J ends lost 2 bases and 3 bases respectively, with 8 bases between them. Germline assignment: CDR1 SGHRS and CDR2 YFSETQ. The CDR3 totals 13 residues. The CDR3 DNA is TGCGCCAGCAGCTTTTACGAGGACACTGAAGCTTTCTTT. This encodes CASSFYEDTEAFF.

This clone was counted only a few times. The chain joins TRBV27 to TRBJ2-1; 12 nucleotides match TRBD2. V was clipped by 3 bases and J by 8 bases; unmatched bases: 5. Germline V gives CDR1 MNHEY, CDR2 SMNVEV (reference sequence). The CDR3 extends over 15 amino acids. This chain's CDR3 is CASSFGTSGRYEQFF. DNA for the CDR3: TGTGCCAGCAGTTTCGGGACTAGCGGGCGCTATGAGCAGTTCTTC.

This clone was found a few times. The V and J genes are TRBV21-1 and TRBJ2-3; the table's D call, TRBD2, has no DNA check behind it. TRBV21-1 is assigned pseudogene status. The CDR3 is 10 residues long. Here the CDR3 reads CAFPRDTQYF. The CDR3 nucleotides read TGTGCCTTCCCCCGGGATACGCAGTATTTT.

V gene TRBV29-1 combines with J gene TRBJ2-3; no definite D call. This CDR3 contains 12 residues. V was shortened by 7 bases and J by 4 bases, with 12 bases between the two germline ends. Germline lookup yields CDR1 SQVTM and CDR2 ANQGSEA. CDR3 protein: CSANLYADTQYF. CDR3 DNA sequence: TGCAGCGCAAACCTCTACGCAGATACGCAGTATTTT.

This clone was found a few times. V gene TRBV2 combines with J gene TRBJ1-5; no clear D. Germline assignment: CDR1 SNHLY and CDR2 FYNNEI. V gave up 1 base and J gave up 0 bases, with 10 bases separating them. This CDR3 comprises 16 residues. CDR3 nucleotide sequence: TGTGCCAGCAGTGAAGGGCAGGTCTATAGCAATCAGCCCCAGCATTTT. Protein: CASSEGQVYSNQPQHF.

This rearrangement joins TRBV6-1 to TRBJ2-1; 8 nucleotides align to TRBD1. The V and J ends lost 8 bases and 7 bases, in that order; junction bases with no gene match: 10. The CDR3 has 14 amino acids. The germline CDR1 and CDR2 sequences are MNHNS and SASEGT. In DNA, the CDR3 is TGTGCCAGCCTACTCAGGGGGCGGGTGAATGAGCAGTTCTTC. It yields the protein CASLLRGRVNEQFF.

This clone was seen a few times. The gene calls are TRBV5-4 and TRBJ2-7; TRBD2 agrees at 9 bases. The CDR3 has 15 residues. Germline V gives CDR1 SGHNT, CDR2 YYREEE (reference sequence). Losses at the gene ends were 4 bases for V and 4 bases for J; bases not matched to a gene: 9. CDR3 sequence: CASSTGTSRPYEQYF. DNA of the CDR3: TGTGCCAGCAGCACCGGGACTAGCCGGCCGTACGAGCAGTACTTC. The full variable domain, completed using reference TRBV5-4 and TRBJ2-7, is ETGVTQSPTHLIKTRGQQVTLRCSSQSGHNTVSWYQQALGQGPQFIFQYYREEENGRGNFPPRFSGLQFPNYSSELNVNALELDDSALYLCASSTGTSRPYEQYFGPGTRLTVT.

The genes are TRBV28 and TRBJ2-5, with D possibly being TRBD1 (5 bases). V was cut by 2 bases and J by 0 bases, with 13 bases left in between. Germline V gene sequence: CDR1 MDHEN, CDR2 SYDVKM. This CDR3 is 16 amino acids long. The CDR3 reads CASSLGEARDQETQYF. The CDR3 nucleotides are TGTGCCAGCAGTTTAGGCGAGGCCAGGGACCAAGAGACCCAGTACTTC.

This clone was observed a few times. The chain carries TRBV2 and TRBJ1-4; TRBD1 matches 8 bases. Per the germline V gene, CDR1 is SNHLY and CDR2 is FYNNEI. The junction had 7 bases not matched to a gene; V was cut back by 8 bases and J by 8 bases. The CDR3 extends over 13 amino acids. The CDR3 DNA reads as TGTGCCAGCGGGGGACAGGCAAAGGAAAAACTGTTTTTT. It translates to CASGGQAKEKLFF.

This clone was observed a handful of times. The rearrangement links TRBV7-2 to TRBJ2-5, with 7 nucleotides matching TRBD1. Germline loops: CDR1 SGHTA, CDR2 FQGNSA. Losses at the gene ends were 1 base for V and 2 bases for J; bases not matched to a gene: 7. The CDR3 is 16 residues long. The CDR3 reads CASSLVGTEIQETQYF. The CDR3 DNA sequence: TGTGCCAGCAGCTTAGTCGGGACAGAAATTCAAGAGACCCAGTACTTC.

This clone was counted a few times. V gene TRBV5-4 combines with J gene TRBJ2-7; TRBD1 agrees at 8 bases. V lost 1 base to trimming and J lost 6 bases; unmatched junction nucleotides: 12. Germline assignment: CDR1 SGHNT and CDR2 YYREEE (reference sequence). This CDR3 has 16 residues. In nucleotides, the CDR3 is TGTGCCAGCAGCTTGACTCCGGGACAGGTTGCTGGCGAGCAGTACTTC. This codes for CASSLTPGQVAGEQYF.

This chain links TRBV19 with TRBJ2-6; unclear D gene. V gave up 8 bases and J gave up 0 bases, with 5 bases separating them. There are 13 residues in the CDR3. Germline values: CDR1 LNHDA, CDR2 SQIVND (reference sequence). The CDR3: CASFHSGANVLTF. The CDR3 bases are TGTGCCAGTTTTCACTCTGGGGCCAACGTCCTGACTTTC.

The CDR3 reads CASSYSRQEEQFF. The DNA for the CDR3 is TGTGCCAGCAGTTACTCGCGACAAGAAGAGCAGTTCTTC. The chain couples TRBV6-6 to TRBJ2-1; D call uncertain. Germline loops: CDR1 MNHNY, CDR2 SVGAGI (reference sequence). This CDR3 has 13 residues. Trimming removed 0 bases from V and 10 bases from J, with 10 bases in between.

The rearrangement links TRBV11-2 to TRBJ1-2, with D tentatively TRBD1 (5 bases). Per germline, CDR1 SGHAT and CDR2 FQNNGV. V was pared by 5 bases and J by 4 bases, with 11 bases between. CDR3 length: 13 residues. The CDR3 region has the DNA TGTGCCAGCAGCCCTGCAGGGCCCTATGGCTACACCTTC. Protein sequence: CASSPAGPYGYTF.

This clone was counted a few times. V usage is TRBV4-1 and J usage is TRBJ2-7; 10 bases line up with TRBD2. The V gene end was trimmed by 1 base and the J gene end by 5 bases; junction bases not matched to a gene: 8. This CDR3 has 16 amino acids. Germline assignment: CDR1 MGHRA and CDR2 YSYEKL. The DNA for the CDR3 is TGCGCCAGCAGCCAAGTCCTAGCGGGAGAGTGGCACGAGCAGTACTTC. Protein sequence: CASSQVLAGEWHEQYF.

The chain combines TRBV11-2 with TRBJ2-2; D possibly corresponds to TRBD1 (5 bases). The germline V and J ends were trimmed by 3 bases and 4 bases, with 15 bases remaining between them. CDR1 and CDR2 from the germline V gene are SGHAT and FQNNGV. The CDR3 loop spans 16 amino acids. CDR3 sequence: CASSFNPGSSTGELFF. DNA for the CDR3: TGTGCCAGCAGCTTCAACCCAGGGTCGAGCACCGGGGAGCTGTTTTTT.

This chain uses TRBV15 with TRBJ2-5; D not certain. This CDR3 comprises 14 residues. The germline gives CDR1 LNHNV, CDR2 YYDKDF (reference sequence). The V gene lost 0 bases and the J gene lost 1 base, with 6 bases spanning the gap. In DNA, the CDR3 is TGTGCCACCAGCAGAGAGCGTACCCAAGAGACCCAGTACTTC. It specifies CATSRERTQETQYF.

This clone was seen a handful of times. V is TRBV4-2 and J is TRBJ2-3; D remains ambiguous. CDR1 and CDR2 from the germline V gene are LGHNA and YNFKEQ. V was pared by 0 bases and J by 6 bases, with 10 bases between. The CDR3 contains 14 residues. The CDR3 region is CASSQDVTSDTQYF. The CDR3 coding sequence is TGTGCCAGCAGCCAAGACGTTACGAGTGATACGCAGTATTTT.

The chain couples TRBV18 to TRBJ2-7; 7 positions match TRBD1. Germline CDR1 is KGHSH and CDR2 is LQKENI. Germline trimming cut 3 bases from V and 1 base from J; bases unmatched to any gene: 3. This CDR3 region has 14 residues. The chain's CDR3 is CASSPGQVSYEQYF. The CDR3 bases are TGTGCCAGCTCACCCGGACAGGTATCCTACGAGCAGTACTTC.